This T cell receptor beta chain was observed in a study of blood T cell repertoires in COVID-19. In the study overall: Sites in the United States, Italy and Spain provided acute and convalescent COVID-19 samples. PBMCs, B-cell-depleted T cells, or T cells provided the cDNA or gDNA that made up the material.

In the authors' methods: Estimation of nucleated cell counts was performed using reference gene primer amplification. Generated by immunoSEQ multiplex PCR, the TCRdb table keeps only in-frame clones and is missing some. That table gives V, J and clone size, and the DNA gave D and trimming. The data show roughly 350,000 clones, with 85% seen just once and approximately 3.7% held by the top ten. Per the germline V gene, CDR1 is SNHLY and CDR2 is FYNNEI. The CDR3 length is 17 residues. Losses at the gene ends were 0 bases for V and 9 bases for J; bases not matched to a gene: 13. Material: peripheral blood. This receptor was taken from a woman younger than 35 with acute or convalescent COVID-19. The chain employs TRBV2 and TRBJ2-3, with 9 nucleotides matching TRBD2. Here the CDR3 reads CASSEARGLGSGGTQYF. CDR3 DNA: TGTGCCAGCAGTGAAGCTCGGGGACTGGGTAGCGGGGGCACGCAGTATTTT.